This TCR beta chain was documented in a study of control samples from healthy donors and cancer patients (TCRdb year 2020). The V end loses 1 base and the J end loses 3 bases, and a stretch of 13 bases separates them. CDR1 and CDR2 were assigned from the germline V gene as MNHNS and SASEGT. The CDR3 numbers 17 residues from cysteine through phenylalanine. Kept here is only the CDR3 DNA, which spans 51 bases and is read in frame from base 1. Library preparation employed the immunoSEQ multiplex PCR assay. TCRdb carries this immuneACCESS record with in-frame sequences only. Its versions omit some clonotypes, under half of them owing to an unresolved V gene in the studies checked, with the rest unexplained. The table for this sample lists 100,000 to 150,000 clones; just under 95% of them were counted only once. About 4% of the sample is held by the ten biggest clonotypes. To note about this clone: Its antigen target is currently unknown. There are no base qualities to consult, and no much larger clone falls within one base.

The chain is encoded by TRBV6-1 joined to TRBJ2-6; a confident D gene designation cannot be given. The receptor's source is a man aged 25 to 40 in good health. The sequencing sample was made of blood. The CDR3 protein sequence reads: CASSEDLWGNGANVLTF. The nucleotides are TGTGCCAGCAGTGAAGACTTATGGGGTAATGGGGCCAACGTCCTGACTTTC.